Listed here are 25 T cell receptor beta chains from one sample, sequenced in a study of T cell repertoires in cytomegalovirus infection. TCRdb ran MiXCR on the reads and lists one entry per CDR3 protein. This table has approximately 910,000 distinct CDR3 sequences, around 32% appearing once. The antigens of these receptors remain unknown. The source was cultured CD8+ T cells from PBMCs, collected from culture after CMV antigen stimulation. Receptors originate from a human donor in good health (CMV status not recorded). Some clones in this sample may be carry-over from other donors' samples.

This rearrangement joins TRBV29-1 to TRBJ2-1; possible D gene TRBD2, 6 bases. CDR1 is SQVTM, CDR2 ANQGSEA, per germline. This CDR3 region has 12 residues. Trimming took 3 bases from V and 8 from J, leaving 11 bases between them. The CDR3, as DNA: TGCAGCGTTGACGGGAGCATCGATGAGCAGTTCTTC. Its translation is CSVDGSIDEQFF.

Here the CDR3 reads CASDVGTGQPQHF. In DNA, the CDR3 is TGTGCCAGCGACGTAGGGACGGGTCAGCCCCAGCATTTT. This chain connects TRBV6-2 or TRBV6-3 to TRBJ1-5, with D perhaps TRBD1 (5 bases). This CDR3 region has 13 residues. Germline CDR1 MNHEY, CDR2 SVGEGT. The V and J ends lost 8 bases and 6 bases respectively, with 14 bases between them.

This clonotype was recorded at least ten times. The rearrangement joins TRBV15 to TRBJ2-7, with D perhaps matching TRBD2 (5 bases). Looked up from germline, CDR1 is LNHNV and CDR2 is YYDKDF (reference sequence). Deletions cut 0 bases from V and 1 base from J, with 7 bases between. The CDR3 is made up of 14 amino acids. The CDR3 sequence: CATSRERGSYEQYV. The CDR3 DNA is TGTGCCACCAGCAGAGAACGGGGTTCCTACGAGCAGTACGTC.

This clonotype was counted a few times. This rearrangement joins TRBV6-1 to TRBJ2-1; tentative D call: TRBD2 (6 bases). The length of the CDR3 is 13 residues. Trimming pared 5 bases from V and 8 bases from J, leaving 13 bases between. Germline V gene data show CDR1 as MNHNS and CDR2 as SASEGT. The CDR3 DNA sequence: TGTGCCAGCAGTTCGTACGGGGGACATGAGCAGTTCTTC. Translated, it gives CASSSYGGHEQFF.

This clonotype occurred a few times. The chain uses TRBV29-1 and TRBJ1-1, with 10 bases matching TRBD1. CDR1 is SQVTM and CDR2 is ANQGSEA in the germline V gene. The CDR3 is made up of 13 amino acids. J gave up 8 bases and V 5 bases, and 8 bases lay outside the gene matches. The CDR3 bases are TGCAGCGTTTGGACAGGGGGGGTGCGGGAAGCTTTCTTT. This codes for CSVWTGGVREAFF.

This clonotype came up many times. V usage is TRBV7-2 and J usage is TRBJ2-2, with D unresolved. V lost 5 bases, J lost 0 bases, and 1 base lay in between. Germline loops: CDR1 SGHTA, CDR2 FQGNSA. CDR3 length: 12 residues. The CDR3 sequence: CASSPNTGELFF. The CDR3 coding sequence is TGTGCCAGCAGCCCGAACACCGGGGAGCTGTTTTTT.

The rearrangement uses TRBV7-3 and TRBJ2-3; D unclear. Per the germline V gene, CDR1 is SGHTA and CDR2 is FQGTGA. This CDR3 has 17 residues. V was cut by 0 bases and J by 2 bases, with 15 bases left in between. The CDR3 nucleotides read TGTGCCAGCAGCTTAACGTTTGGGTATTCATCCACAGATACGCAGTATTTT. Protein sequence: CASSLTFGYSSTDTQYF.

Many counts were recorded for this clonotype. V gene TRBV12-3 or TRBV12-4 combines with J gene TRBJ1-2, with 7 nucleotides matching TRBD1. The V and J ends lost 5 bases and 4 bases, in that order; junction bases with no gene match: 4. CDR3 length: 13 residues. For the CDR3, the DNA is TGTGCCAGCAGTGGAGGGGGCTTCTATGGCTACACCTTC. Its translation: CASSGGGFYGYTF.

The genes are TRBV7-2 and TRBJ1-4; possibly TRBD1 for D (5 bases). Per the germline V gene, CDR1 is SGHTA and CDR2 is FQGNSA. This CDR3 is built from 15 residues. V lost 2 bases and J 5 bases, leaving 12 bases between the germline ends. This CDR3 is CASSLLGTGNEKLFF. The CDR3 region has the DNA TGTGCCAGCAGCTTACTCGGGACGGGGAATGAAAAACTGTTTTTT.

This clonotype was picked up one time. This sequence joins TRBV6-8 and TRBJ1-1; maybe TRBD1 (5 bases). Trimming removed 7 bases from V and 1 base from J, with 13 bases in between. Germline-derived CDR1 and CDR2 are MNHGY and SAAAGT. The CDR3 contains 14 residues. CDR3 loop: CASTRVRQNTEAFF. CDR3 DNA: TGTGCCAGCACCAGGGTCCGACAGAACACTGAAGCTTTCTTT.

Notes on this clonotype: An end of the junction differs from the germline gene, which may be a read error. The rearrangement links TRBV7-4 to TRBJ2-1; no firm D call. CDR3 length: 12 residues. Germline V gene data show CDR1 as SGHVT and CDR2 as SQSDAQ. The CDR3 nucleotides are TGTGCCAGCAGCTTAGGAATCTTTGACTTGCTCTTC. Amino acid sequence: CASSLGIFDLLF.

A few counts support this clonotype. The chain carries TRBV7-3 and TRBJ2-2; D remains unclear. V was shortened by 1 base and J by 2 bases, with 5 bases between the two germline ends. The CDR3 contains 14 residues. CDR1 and CDR2 from the germline V gene are SGHTA and FQGTGA. The CDR3 nucleotides are TGTGCCAGCAGCTTAAACATAAACACCGGGGAGCTGTTTTTT. Translated: CASSLNINTGELFF.

This clonotype was counted many times. Its ends do not fully match the called genes, so a read error is possible. The chain employs TRBV7-6 and TRBJ1-2; tentatively, D is TRBD1 (6 bases). Germline V gene data show CDR1 as SGHVS and CDR2 as FNYEAQ. The CDR3 contains 15 residues. CDR3 region: CASSLAQGSKYGYTF. The CDR3 DNA reads TGTGCCAGCAGCTTAGCCCAGGGGTCTAAATATGGCTACACCTTC.

This chain connects TRBV6-1 to TRBJ1-5; D gene ambiguous. CDR1 is MNHNS, CDR2 SASEGT, per germline. The CDR3 sequence is 12 residues long. V was trimmed by 6 bases and J by 9 bases, leaving 12 bases between them. DNA of the CDR3: TGTGCCAGCAGCGCGAGTGGGTGGCCCCAGCATTTT. Translation gives CASSASGWPQHF.

J is TRBJ2-1 and V is TRBV27, with 10 positions matching TRBD1. Germline V lookup: CDR1 MNHEY, CDR2 SMNVEV (reference sequence). The CDR3 extends over 16 amino acids. The trim removed 5 bases at V and 6 bases at J, leaving 10 bases unmatched. The CDR3 nucleotides are TGTGCCAGCAGTGTGCCCGGGGACAGGGGACTCAATGAGCAGTTCTTC. Its protein is CASSVPGDRGLNEQFF.

This clonotype appeared a few times. V and J are TRBV12-3 or TRBV12-4 and TRBJ2-3; perhaps TRBD1 as D (5 bases). V was shortened by 2 bases and J by 2 bases, with 14 bases between the two germline ends. The length of the CDR3 is 16 residues. CDR3 loop: CASSLIGVLDTDTQYF. In DNA, the CDR3 is TGTGCCAGCAGTTTAATAGGGGTGTTAGACACAGATACGCAGTATTTT.

The chain couples TRBV10-3 to TRBJ2-7, with 11 nucleotides matching TRBD1. The J segment lost 4 bases and the V segment lost 10 bases, leaving 6 bases of the junction unmatched. This CDR3 is built from 13 residues. The germline CDR1 and CDR2 sequences are ENHRY and SYGVKD. The CDR3 loop reads CASGGDRGYEQYF. The CDR3 DNA is TGTGCCAGCGGGGGGGACAGGGGGTACGAGCAGTACTTC.

The chain links TRBV6-1 to TRBJ2-1; 8 nucleotides agree with TRBD2. The CDR3 is 18 residues long. Losses at the gene ends were 0 bases for V and 7 bases for J; bases not matched to a gene: 14. Looked up from germline, CDR1 is MNHNS and CDR2 is SASEGT. The CDR3 reads CASSEALRERGYGNEQFF. CDR3 sequence (DNA): TGTGCCAGCAGTGAAGCGCTTCGAGAGCGGGGGTATGGGAATGAGCAGTTCTTC.

Points on this clonotype: Sequence at one end of the junction differs from germline and may be a read error. The chain uses TRBV7-9 and TRBJ2-1, with 13 positions matching TRBD2. The germline CDR1 and CDR2 sequences are SEHNR and FQNEAQ (reference sequence). This CDR3 is 14 amino acids long. CDR3 nucleotides: TGTGTCAGCAGCCGGACTAGCGGGGGCCGAGAGCAGTTCTTC. Translation: CVSSRTSGGREQFF.

The V call is TRBV6-5, the J call TRBJ1-2; 8 nucleotides match TRBD1. The V gene's germline CDR1 is MNHEY and CDR2 SVGAGI. The V and J ends lost 1 base and 8 bases, in that order; junction bases with no gene match: 6. The CDR3 contains 14 residues. The CDR3, as DNA: TGTGCCAGCAGTTACTTCCAGGGGGCAGGGGGCTACACCTTC. It encodes CASSYFQGAGGYTF.

In this sample, this clonotype turned up a few times. CDR3 loop: CASSPKGTGDNEQFF. CDR3 bases: TGCGCCAGCAGCCCGAAGGGGACAGGGGACAATGAGCAGTTCTTC. The chain recombines TRBV5-1 with TRBJ2-1, with 10 nucleotides matching TRBD1. The CDR3 has 15 amino acids. In germline, CDR1 is SGHRS, CDR2 YFSETQ. Losses at the gene ends were 4 bases for V and 5 bases for J; bases not matched to a gene: 6.

The CDR3 DNA reads TGTGCCAGCAGCTTAGTCTGGGGGACGCAGTATTTT. It is translated as CASSLVWGTQYF. V and J are TRBV7-2 and TRBJ2-3; D may be TRBD1 or TRBD2 (5 bases each). Germline lookup yields CDR1 SGHTA and CDR2 FQGNSA. The length of the CDR3 is 12 residues. With 1 base removed from V and 9 bases from J, the gap between germline ends came to 8 bases.

This sequence joins TRBV7-8 and TRBJ1-1; 8 bases align to TRBD1. The CDR3 length is 17 residues. Germline CDR1 and CDR2: SGHVS and FQNEAQ. The J segment lost 0 bases and the V segment lost 0 bases, leaving 6 bases of the junction unmatched. As DNA, the CDR3 is TGTGCCAGCAGCTTAGCTACAGGGGGAGGGTTGAACACTGAAGCTTTCTTT. It codes for CASSLATGGGLNTEAFF.

This clonotype has a single count. The chain uses TRBV4-1 and TRBJ1-1; a weak D match, TRBD1 (5 bases). CDR1 and CDR2 (germline): MGHRA, YSYEKL. The CDR3 extends over 16 amino acids. V was pared by 5 bases and J by 0 bases, with 16 bases between. The CDR3 sequence: CASSSAGGILNTEAFF. The CDR3, as DNA: TGCGCCAGCAGCTCAGCCGGGGGGATTTTGAACACTGAAGCTTTCTTT.

This clonotype showed up just a few times. The chain combines TRBV7-6 with TRBJ1-1; D unresolved. The germline CDR1 and CDR2 sequences are SGHVS and FNYEAQ. V was cut by 1 base and J by 8 bases, with 17 bases left in between. The CDR3 extends over 15 amino acids. CDR3 nucleotides: TGTGCCAGCAGCTTAGAATATGGGGTAGGAGTGGAAGCTTTCTTT. This sequence encodes CASSLEYGVGVEAFF.